The 22 T cell receptor beta chains given below trace back to one sample, sequenced in a study of blood T cell repertoires in COVID-19. TCRdb's copy holds only in-frame clones and misses some; the assay was immunoSEQ multiplex PCR. The sample shows around 130,000 clones, around four fifths of them seen only once. The sequenced sample was PBMCs or T cells enriched from blood (not recorded which). The receptors shown here come from a man between 40 and 49 years old with acute COVID-19.

The chain links TRBV29-1 to TRBJ2-7; 8 nucleotides align to TRBD2. CDR1 is SQVTM and CDR2 is ANQGSEA in the germline V gene. This CDR3 has 14 residues. V shed 4 bases and J 6 bases; nucleotides not matched to a gene: 11. CDR3 coding DNA: TGCAGCGTTGGTCTACCGGGACTAGAGGTCGAGCAGTACTTC. Translation: CSVGLPGLEVEQYF.

The V and J genes are TRBV9 and TRBJ2-3, with 8 bases that match TRBD1. Germline-derived CDR1 and CDR2 are SGDLS and YYNGEE. This CDR3 spans 15 amino acids. With V trimmed by 4 bases and J by 6 bases, 10 bases remained unmatched. The CDR3 protein is CASSPLGTGGDTQYF. Here the CDR3 DNA reads TGTGCCAGCAGCCCCCTGGGGACAGGTGGCGATACGCAGTATTTT.

This clone was recorded a few times. The chain recombines TRBV7-9 with TRBJ2-1; no firm D call. Germline-derived CDR1 and CDR2 are SEHNR and FQNEAQ (reference sequence). This CDR3 spans 11 amino acids. CDR3 amino acids: CVGRDANEQFF. As DNA, the CDR3 is TGTGTGGGCCGCGACGCCAATGAGCAGTTCTTC.

V and J are TRBV7-3 and TRBJ1-2, with 7 bases matching TRBD1. Germline assignment: CDR1 SGHTA and CDR2 FQGTGA. The ends lost 4 bases at V and 8 bases at J; junction bases unmatched: 4. The CDR3 length is 12 residues. CDR3: CASSSPGGGYTF. The CDR3 DNA reads TGTGCCAGCAGCTCTCCAGGGGGAGGCTACACCTTC.

The V call is TRBV24-1, the J call TRBJ1-5; D gene ambiguous. Germline CDR1 is KGHDR and CDR2 is SFDVKD. The CDR3 is made up of 13 amino acids. V lost 4 bases to trimming and J lost 10 bases, with 13 bases between them. The DNA of the CDR3 is TGTGCCACCAGTGAAGGTTACTCAGGCCCCCAGCATTTT. Translation: CATSEGYSGPQHF.

The chain has TRBV11-2 and TRBJ1-2; D ambiguous. The V end lost 4 bases, the J end lost 5 bases, and 11 bases lay between the germline ends. The CDR3 has 13 residues. Per germline, CDR1 SGHAT and CDR2 FQNNGV. The CDR3 is CASSYGWVYGYTF. DNA for the CDR3: TGTGCCAGCAGCTACGGGTGGGTTTATGGCTACACCTTC.

The chain combines TRBV5-6 with TRBJ1-2; D unclear. Per germline, CDR1 SGHDT and CDR2 YYEEEE. V lost 4 bases and J lost 8, with 18 bases in between. The CDR3 is 14 amino acids. The CDR3 is CASSLYLAVRGYTF. In DNA, the CDR3 is TGTGCCAGCAGCCTTTATTTAGCGGTCCGGGGCTACACCTTC.

Ten or more counts support this clone. The V call is TRBV6-5, the J call TRBJ1-2; D perhaps matches TRBD1 (5 bases). Per germline, CDR1 MNHEY and CDR2 SVGAGI. CDR3 length equals 13 residues. Trimming shortened V by 6 bases and J by 5 bases, and 13 bases separated the two germline ends. CDR3 protein: CASSHDRLYGYTF. The CDR3 DNA follows: TGTGCCAGCAGCCACGACAGATTATATGGCTACACCTTC.

J is TRBJ2-2 and V is TRBV6-5; D remains unclear. CDR3 length: 16 residues. Germline V CDR1 and CDR2: MNHEY, SVGAGI. The germline V and J ends were trimmed by 0 bases and 0 bases, with 8 bases remaining between them. As DNA, the CDR3 is TGTGCCAGCAGTTACTCGGTCAGTTCGAACACCGGGGAGCTGTTTTTT. Translation gives CASSYSVSSNTGELFF.

This chain links TRBV6-5 with TRBJ2-7, with D possibly being TRBD1 (5 bases). The CDR3 runs 14 residues. Germline V gives CDR1 MNHEY, CDR2 SVGAGI. Trimming left V 2 bases short and J 2 bases short, with 10 bases between. DNA for the CDR3: TGTGCCAGCAGTTACGGGCGGACAACCTACGAGCAGTACTTC. This translates into CASSYGRTTYEQYF.

CDR3 amino acids: CASTTGDSNQPQHF. The DNA of the CDR3 is TGTGCCAGCACCACAGGAGATAGCAATCAGCCCCAGCATTTT. The V and J genes are TRBV6-5 and TRBJ1-5; tentative D call: TRBD1 (5 bases). Germline CDR1 reads MNHEY; CDR2 reads SVGAGI. V lost 7 bases and J lost 0, with 10 bases in between. The CDR3 runs 14 residues.

This chain uses TRBV6-1 with TRBJ1-6; possible D gene TRBD1, 5 bases. The CDR3 sequence is 16 residues long. V was cut by 1 base and J by 2 bases, with 9 bases left in between. Germline V gene data show CDR1 as MNHNS and CDR2 as SASEGT. Here the CDR3 DNA reads TGTGCCAGCAGTGAAGAAGGGGTTGCCTATAATTCACCCCTCCACTTT. It translates to CASSEEGVAYNSPLHF.

This rearrangement joins TRBV5-6 to TRBJ2-6; possibly TRBD1 for D (5 bases). Germline V gene sequence: CDR1 SGHDT, CDR2 YYEEEE. The CDR3 is made up of 17 amino acids. V lost 0 bases to trimming and J lost 0 bases, with 10 bases between them. The CDR3 reads CASSLEGISSGANVLTF. The CDR3 DNA reads as TGTGCCAGCAGCTTGGAGGGGATAAGCTCTGGGGCCAACGTCCTGACTTTC.

The genes are TRBV19 and TRBJ2-7, with 7 bases lining up with TRBD1. This CDR3 has 15 residues. The germline gives CDR1 LNHDA, CDR2 SQIVND (reference sequence). Unmatched junction bases numbered 5, after V lost 2 bases and J lost 1 base. DNA of the CDR3: TGTGCCAGTAGTATATCCGTGGGACAGTCCTACGAGCAGTACTTC. It specifies CASSISVGQSYEQYF. The whole variable domain, filled in from reference TRBV19 and TRBJ2-7, reads DGGITQSPKYLFRKEGQNVTLSCEQNLNHDAMYWYRQDPGQGLRLIYYSQIVNDFQKGDIAEGYSVSREKKESFPLTVTSAQKNPTAFYLCASSISVGQSYEQYFGPGTRLTVT.

The rearrangement uses TRBV30 and TRBJ2-5; 7 bases match TRBD2. The germline V gene has CDR1 GTSNPN and CDR2 SVGIG (reference sequence). CDR3 length: 16 amino acids. The J segment lost 0 bases and the V segment lost 0 bases, leaving 7 bases of the junction unmatched. The DNA of the CDR3 is TGTGCCTGGAGTGTTGGGACTAACATGTACCAAGAGACCCAGTACTTC. This sequence encodes CAWSVGTNMYQETQYF.

This rearrangement joins TRBV19 to TRBJ2-3, with 11 bases matching TRBD2. CDR3 length: 15 amino acids. V trimming: 3 bases; J trimming: 5 bases; junction bases outside the gene matches: 4. CDR1 is LNHDA, CDR2 SQIVND, per germline (reference sequence). This CDR3 is CASSMASGGRDTQYF. The DNA for the CDR3 is TGTGCCAGTAGTATGGCTAGCGGGGGGAGAGATACGCAGTATTTT. The whole variable domain, remainder taken from reference TRBV19 and TRBJ2-3, is DGGITQSPKYLFRKEGQNVTLSCEQNLNHDAMYWYRQDPGQGLRLIYYSQIVNDFQKGDIAEGYSVSREKKESFPLTVTSAQKNPTAFYLCASSMASGGRDTQYFGPGTRLTVL.

CDR3 bases: TGTGCCAGCAGCCAGGGGATAGCGGGGGCGTTCGGGCCAGATACGCAGTATTTT. Translation: CASSQGIAGAFGPDTQYF. The chain has TRBV3-1 (or the pseudogene TRBV3-2) and TRBJ2-3, with 9 bases aligning to TRBD2. V lost 3 bases and J lost 4; bases outside the gene matches: 14. CDR3 size: 18 residues. The germline V gene encodes CDR1 LGHDT and CDR2 YNNKEL (reference sequence).

V is TRBV3-1 (or the pseudogene TRBV3-2) and J is TRBJ1-1; 8 nucleotides agree with TRBD1. The germline CDR1 and CDR2 sequences are LGHDT and YNNKEL (reference sequence). The ends lost 4 bases at V and 11 bases at J; junction bases unmatched: 9. The CDR3 totals 13 residues. CDR3 loop: CASSLHGQGEAFF. CDR3 bases: TGTGCCAGCAGCCTACATGGACAGGGCGAGGCTTTCTTT.

The CDR3 DNA reads TGTGCCAGCACCTCCGGGACTAGCGGATACGAGCAGTACTTC. This sequence encodes CASTSGTSGYEQYF. The rearrangement uses TRBV3-1 (or the pseudogene TRBV3-2) and TRBJ2-7; 11 nucleotides align to TRBD2. Trimming at V came to 7 bases and at J to 4 bases, leaving 6 bases not matched to a gene. The CDR3 length is 14 residues. Germline-derived CDR1 and CDR2 are LGHDT and YNNKEL (reference sequence).

This clone has only one observation. The gene calls are TRBV28 and TRBJ1-2; 8 nucleotides agree with TRBD1. This CDR3 comprises 13 residues. The V and J ends lost 4 bases and 9 bases, in that order; junction bases with no gene match: 7. The germline gives CDR1 MDHEN, CDR2 SYDVKM. The CDR3 here is CASSSVGQGSYTF. The DNA for the CDR3 is TGTGCCAGCAGTTCCGTTGGACAGGGAAGCTACACCTTC.

V usage is TRBV5-1 and J usage is TRBJ2-5; D perhaps matches TRBD1 (7 bases). The ends were cut back, 5 bases at V and 4 bases at J, with 12 bases in the middle. The CDR3 is made up of 13 amino acids. The germline V gene encodes CDR1 SGHRS and CDR2 YFSETQ. The CDR3 DNA reads as TGCGCCAGCAGAGTGGAGGGGGCAGAGACCCAGTACTTC. This gives the protein CASRVEGAETQYF.

This sequence joins TRBV19 and TRBJ1-1, with D possibly matching TRBD1 (5 bases). The CDR3 has 12 amino acids. Germline-derived CDR1 and CDR2 are LNHDA and SQIVND (reference sequence). The V and J ends lost 10 bases and 3 bases respectively, with 12 bases between them. CDR3 protein: CATKQGDTEAFF. Written as DNA, the CDR3 is TGTGCCACTAAGCAGGGTGACACTGAAGCTTTCTTT.